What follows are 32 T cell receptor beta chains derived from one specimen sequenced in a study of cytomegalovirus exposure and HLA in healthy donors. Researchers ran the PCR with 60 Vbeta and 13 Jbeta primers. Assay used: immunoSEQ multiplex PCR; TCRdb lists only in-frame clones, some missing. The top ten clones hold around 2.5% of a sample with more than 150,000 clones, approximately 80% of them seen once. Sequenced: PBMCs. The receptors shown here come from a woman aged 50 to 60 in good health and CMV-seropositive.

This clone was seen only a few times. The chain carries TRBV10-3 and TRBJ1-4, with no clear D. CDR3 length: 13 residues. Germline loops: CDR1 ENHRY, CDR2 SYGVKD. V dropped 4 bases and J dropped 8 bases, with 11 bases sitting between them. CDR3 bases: TGTGCCATCAGTGCCGGGATTAGCGAAAAACTGTTTTTT. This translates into CAISAGISEKLFF.

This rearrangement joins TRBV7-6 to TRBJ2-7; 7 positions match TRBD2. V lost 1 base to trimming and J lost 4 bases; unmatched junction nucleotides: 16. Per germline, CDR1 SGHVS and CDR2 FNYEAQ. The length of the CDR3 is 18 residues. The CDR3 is CASSLGTSTSGVVYEQYF. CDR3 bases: TGTGCCAGCAGCTTAGGGACCTCCACGAGCGGGGTGGTGTACGAGCAGTACTTC.

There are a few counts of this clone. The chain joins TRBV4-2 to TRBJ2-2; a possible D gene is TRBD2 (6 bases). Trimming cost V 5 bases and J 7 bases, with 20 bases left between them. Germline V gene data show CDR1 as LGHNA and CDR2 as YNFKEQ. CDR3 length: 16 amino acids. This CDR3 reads CASSYSGVPPVGELFF. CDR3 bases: TGTGCCAGCAGCTACTCGGGGGTCCCCCCAGTCGGGGAGCTGTTTTTT.

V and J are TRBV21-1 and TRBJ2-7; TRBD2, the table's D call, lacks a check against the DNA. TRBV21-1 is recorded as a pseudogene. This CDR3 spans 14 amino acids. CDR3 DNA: TGTGCCAGTCTAGCGGGGGGACCGTCCTACGAGCAGTACTTC. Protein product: CASLAGGPSYEQYF.

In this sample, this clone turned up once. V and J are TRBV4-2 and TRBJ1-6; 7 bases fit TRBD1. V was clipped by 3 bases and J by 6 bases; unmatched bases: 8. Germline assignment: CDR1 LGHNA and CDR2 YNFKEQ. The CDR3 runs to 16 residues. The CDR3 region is CASSHGGTATNSPLHF. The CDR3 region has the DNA TGTGCCAGCAGCCACGGTGGGACAGCCACTAATTCACCCCTCCACTTT.

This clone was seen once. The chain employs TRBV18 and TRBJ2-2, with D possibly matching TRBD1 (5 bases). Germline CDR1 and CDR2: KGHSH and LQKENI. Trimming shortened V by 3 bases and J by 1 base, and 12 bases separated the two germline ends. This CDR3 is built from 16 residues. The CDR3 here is CASSPVATGNTGELFF. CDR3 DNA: TGTGCCAGCTCACCGGTGGCAACAGGGAACACCGGGGAGCTGTTTTTT.

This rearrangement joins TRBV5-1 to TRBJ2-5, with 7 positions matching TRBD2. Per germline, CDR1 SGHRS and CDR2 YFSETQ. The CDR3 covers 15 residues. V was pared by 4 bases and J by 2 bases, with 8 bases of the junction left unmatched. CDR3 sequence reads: CASSAGVASQETQYF. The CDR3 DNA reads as TGCGCCAGCAGCGCGGGGGTCGCCTCACAAGAGACCCAGTACTTC.

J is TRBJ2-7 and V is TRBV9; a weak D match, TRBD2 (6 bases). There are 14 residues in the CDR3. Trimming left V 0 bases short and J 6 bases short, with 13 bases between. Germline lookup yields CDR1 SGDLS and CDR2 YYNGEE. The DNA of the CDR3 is TGTGCCAGCAGCGTAGTGGGGTTGGGGGGCGAGCAGTACTTC. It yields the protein CASSVVGLGGEQYF.

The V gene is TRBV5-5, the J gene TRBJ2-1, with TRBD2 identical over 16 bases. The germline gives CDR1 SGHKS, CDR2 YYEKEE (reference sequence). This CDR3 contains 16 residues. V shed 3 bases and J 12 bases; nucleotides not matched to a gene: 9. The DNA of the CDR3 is TGTGCCAGCAGCTCGGGGGGGACTAGCGGGGGGGCCCGGCAGTTCTTC. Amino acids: CASSSGGTSGGARQFF.

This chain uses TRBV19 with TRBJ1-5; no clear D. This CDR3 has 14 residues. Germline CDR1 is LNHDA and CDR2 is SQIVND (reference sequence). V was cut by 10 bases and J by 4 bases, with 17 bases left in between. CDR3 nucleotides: TGTGCCACCCGTCCAGCAGGCACTAATCAGCCCCAGCATTTT. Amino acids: CATRPAGTNQPQHF. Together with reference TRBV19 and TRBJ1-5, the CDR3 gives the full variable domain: DGGITQSPKYLFRKEGQNVTLSCEQNLNHDAMYWYRQDPGQGLRLIYYSQIVNDFQKGDIAEGYSVSREKKESFPLTVTSAQKNPTAFYLCATRPAGTNQPQHFGDGTRLSIL.

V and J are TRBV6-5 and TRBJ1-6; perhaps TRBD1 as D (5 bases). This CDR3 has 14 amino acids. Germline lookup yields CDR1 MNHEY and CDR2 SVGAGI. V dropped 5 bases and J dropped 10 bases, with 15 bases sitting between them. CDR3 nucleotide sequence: TGTGCCAGCAGTGAAGGGGTAAGGGAATCACCCCTCCACTTT. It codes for CASSEGVRESPLHF.

The CDR3 bases are TGTGCCAGCAGCCCCCGGGCAGGGGCTCCGTACGAGCAGTACTTC. This encodes CASSPRAGAPYEQYF. This chain links TRBV27 with TRBJ2-7; the D gene is possibly TRBD1 (6 bases). The CDR3 sequence is 15 residues long. CDR1 MNHEY and CDR2 SMNVEV come from the germline V gene (reference sequence). The germline V and J ends were trimmed by 6 bases and 4 bases, with 19 bases remaining between them.

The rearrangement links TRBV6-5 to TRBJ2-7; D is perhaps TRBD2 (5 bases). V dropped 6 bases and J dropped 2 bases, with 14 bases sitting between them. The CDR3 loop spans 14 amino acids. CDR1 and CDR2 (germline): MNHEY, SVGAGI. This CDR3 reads CASSRDPGTYEQYF. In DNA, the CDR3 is TGTGCCAGCAGCCGAGACCCCGGGACCTACGAGCAGTACTTC.

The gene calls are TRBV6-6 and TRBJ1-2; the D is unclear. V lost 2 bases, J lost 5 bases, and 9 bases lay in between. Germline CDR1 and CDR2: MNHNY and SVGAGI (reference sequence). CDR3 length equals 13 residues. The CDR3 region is CASSYVGRYGYTF. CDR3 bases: TGTGCCAGCAGTTACGTGGGGAGGTATGGCTACACCTTC.

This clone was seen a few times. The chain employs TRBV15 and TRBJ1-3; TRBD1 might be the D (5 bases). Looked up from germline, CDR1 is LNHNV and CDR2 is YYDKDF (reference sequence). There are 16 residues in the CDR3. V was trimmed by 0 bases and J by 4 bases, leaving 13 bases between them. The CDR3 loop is CATSRDRDLPGNTIYF. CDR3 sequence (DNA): TGTGCCACCAGCAGAGACAGGGATTTACCGGGAAACACCATATATTTT.

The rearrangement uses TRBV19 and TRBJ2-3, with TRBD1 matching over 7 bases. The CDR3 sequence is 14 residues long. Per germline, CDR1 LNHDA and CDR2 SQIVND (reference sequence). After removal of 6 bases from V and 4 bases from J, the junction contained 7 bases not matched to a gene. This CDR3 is CASRKTGEPDTQYF. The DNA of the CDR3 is TGTGCCAGTAGAAAAACAGGGGAACCAGATACGCAGTATTTT.

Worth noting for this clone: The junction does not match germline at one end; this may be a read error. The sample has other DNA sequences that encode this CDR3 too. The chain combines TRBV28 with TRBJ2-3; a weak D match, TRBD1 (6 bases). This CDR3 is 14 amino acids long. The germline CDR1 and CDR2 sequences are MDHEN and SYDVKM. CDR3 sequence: CASRPGQRVDTQYF. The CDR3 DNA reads TGTGCTAGCAGGCCAGGACAGAGGGTGGATACGCAGTATTTT.

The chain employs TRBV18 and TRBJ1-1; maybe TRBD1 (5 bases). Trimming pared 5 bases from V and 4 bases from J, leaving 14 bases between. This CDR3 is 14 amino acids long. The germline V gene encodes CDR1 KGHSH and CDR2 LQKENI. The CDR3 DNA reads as TGTGCCAGCTCATCTCGGACGGACATCACTGAAGCTTTCTTT. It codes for CASSSRTDITEAFF. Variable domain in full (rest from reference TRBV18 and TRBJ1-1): NAGVMQNPRHLVRRRGQEARLRCSPMKGHSHVYWYRQLPEEGLKFMVYLQKENIIDESGMPKERFSAEFPKEGPSILRIQQVVRGDSAAYFCASSSRTDITEAFFGQGTRLTVV.

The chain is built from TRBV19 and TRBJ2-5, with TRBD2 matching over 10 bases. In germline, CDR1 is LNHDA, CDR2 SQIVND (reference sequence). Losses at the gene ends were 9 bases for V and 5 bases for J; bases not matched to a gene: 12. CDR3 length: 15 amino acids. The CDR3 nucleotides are TGTGCCAGCCGATCTAGCGGGGGAGGTTGGGAGACCCAGTACTTC. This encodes CASRSSGGGWETQYF.

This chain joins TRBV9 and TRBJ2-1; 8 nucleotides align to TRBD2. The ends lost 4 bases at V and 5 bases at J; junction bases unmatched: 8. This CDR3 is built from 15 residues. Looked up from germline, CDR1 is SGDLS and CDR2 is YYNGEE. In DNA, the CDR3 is TGTGCCAGCAGCACCACGGGGGGGGCAAACAATGAGCAGTTCTTC. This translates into CASSTTGGANNEQFF. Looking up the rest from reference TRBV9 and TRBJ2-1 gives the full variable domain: DSGVTQTPKHLITATGQRVTLRCSPRSGDLSVYWYQQSLDQGLQFLIQYYNGEERAKGNILERFSAQQFPDLHSELNLSSLELGDSALYFCASSTTGGANNEQFFGPGTRLTVL.

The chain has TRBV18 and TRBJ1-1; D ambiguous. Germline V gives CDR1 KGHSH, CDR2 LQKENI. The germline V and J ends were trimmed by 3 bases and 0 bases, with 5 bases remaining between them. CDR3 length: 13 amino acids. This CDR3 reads CASSPRLNTEAFF. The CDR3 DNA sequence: TGTGCCAGCTCACCGAGGCTGAACACTGAAGCTTTCTTT.

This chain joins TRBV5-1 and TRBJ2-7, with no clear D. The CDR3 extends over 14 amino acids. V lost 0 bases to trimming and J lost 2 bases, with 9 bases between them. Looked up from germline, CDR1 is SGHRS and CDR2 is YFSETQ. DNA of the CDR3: TGCGCCAGCAGCTTGGACAGCCCAACCTACGAGCAGTACTTC. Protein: CASSLDSPTYEQYF.

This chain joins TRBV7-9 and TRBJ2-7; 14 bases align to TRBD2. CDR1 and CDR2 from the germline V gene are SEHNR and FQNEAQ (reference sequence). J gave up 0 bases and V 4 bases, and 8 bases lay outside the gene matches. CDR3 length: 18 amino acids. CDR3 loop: CASSSPPGLAGASYEQYF. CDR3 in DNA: TGTGCCAGCAGCTCCCCCCCGGGACTAGCGGGGGCCTCCTACGAGCAGTACTTC.

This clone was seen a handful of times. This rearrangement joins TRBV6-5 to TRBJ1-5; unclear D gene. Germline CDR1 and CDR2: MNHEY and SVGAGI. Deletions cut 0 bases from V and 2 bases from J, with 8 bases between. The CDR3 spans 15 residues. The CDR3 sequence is CASSYSRVGNQPQHF. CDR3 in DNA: TGTGCCAGCAGTTACTCGAGGGTGGGCAATCAGCCCCAGCATTTT.

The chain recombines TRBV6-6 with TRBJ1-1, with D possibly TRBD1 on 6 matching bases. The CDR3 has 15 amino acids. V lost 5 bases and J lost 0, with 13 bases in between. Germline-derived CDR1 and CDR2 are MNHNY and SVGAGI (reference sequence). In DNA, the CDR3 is TGTGCCAGCAGTCAAAAACAGGGCATGAACACTGAAGCTTTCTTT. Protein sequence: CASSQKQGMNTEAFF.

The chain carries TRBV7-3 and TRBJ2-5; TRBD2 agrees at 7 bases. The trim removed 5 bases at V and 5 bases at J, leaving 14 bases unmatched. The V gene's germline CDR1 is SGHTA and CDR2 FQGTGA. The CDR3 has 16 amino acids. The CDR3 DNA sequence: TGTGCCAGCAGCCCCATGAGTGGCGGGGGAGGTGAGACCCAGTACTTC. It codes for CASSPMSGGGGETQYF.

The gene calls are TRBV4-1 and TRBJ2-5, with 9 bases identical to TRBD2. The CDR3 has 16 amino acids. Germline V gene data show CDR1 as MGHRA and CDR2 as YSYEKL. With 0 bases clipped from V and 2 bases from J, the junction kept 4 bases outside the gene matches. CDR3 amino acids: CASSQEASGGQETQYF. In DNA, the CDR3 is TGCGCCAGCAGCCAAGAAGCGAGCGGGGGGCAAGAGACCCAGTACTTC.

Here the CDR3 reads CASSAQGTGSDEQFF. The CDR3 nucleotides read TGTGCCAGCAGTGCCCAAGGGACAGGGTCGGATGAGCAGTTCTTC. V gene TRBV2 combines with J gene TRBJ2-1; TRBD1 aligns across 9 bases. Germline V gives CDR1 SNHLY, CDR2 FYNNEI. There are 15 residues in the CDR3. J gave up 8 bases and V 4 bases, and 9 bases lay outside the gene matches.

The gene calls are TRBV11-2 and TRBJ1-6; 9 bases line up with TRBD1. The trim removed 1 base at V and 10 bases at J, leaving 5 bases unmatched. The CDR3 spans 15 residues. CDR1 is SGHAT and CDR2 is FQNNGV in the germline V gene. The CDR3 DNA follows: TGTGCCAGCAGCTTAGGGGGACAGGGATCCTCACCCCTCCACTTT. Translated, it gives CASSLGGQGSSPLHF.

In DNA form, the CDR3 reads TGCGCCAGCAGCCCGGGGGGGGAGGCTGAAAAACTGTTTTTT. Protein sequence: CASSPGGEAEKLFF. The rearrangement uses TRBV5-1 and TRBJ1-4, with TRBD1 as a possible D gene (5 bases). Deletions cut 4 bases from V and 7 bases from J, with 14 bases between. Germline V gene data show CDR1 as SGHRS and CDR2 as YFSETQ. The CDR3 consists of 14 residues. The full variable domain, rest sourced from reference TRBV5-1 and TRBJ1-4, is KAGVTQTPRYLIKTRGQQVTLSCSPISGHRSVSWYQQTPGQGLQFLFEYFSETQRNKGNFPGRFSGRQFSNSRSEMNVSTLELGDSALYLCASSPGGEAEKLFFGSGTQLSVL.

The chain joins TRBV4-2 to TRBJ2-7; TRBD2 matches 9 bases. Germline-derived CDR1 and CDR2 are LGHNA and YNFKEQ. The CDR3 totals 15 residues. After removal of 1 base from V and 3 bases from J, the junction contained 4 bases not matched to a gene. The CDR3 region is CASSQASSGNYEQYF. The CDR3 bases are TGTGCCAGCAGCCAAGCCTCTAGCGGGAACTACGAGCAGTACTTC.

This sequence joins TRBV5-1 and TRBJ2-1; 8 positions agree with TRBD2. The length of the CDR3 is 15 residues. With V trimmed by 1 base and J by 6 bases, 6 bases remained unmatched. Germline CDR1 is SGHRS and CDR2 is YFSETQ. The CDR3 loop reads CASSLFAGGANEQFF. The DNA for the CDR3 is TGCGCCAGCAGCTTGTTCGCCGGGGGGGCCAATGAGCAGTTCTTC.